These 5 T cell receptor beta chains were all obtained from the same sample, sequenced in a study of shared clonotypes between healthy human individuals. Selected positively for CCR7 and CD45RO-negative, naive CD8 cells excluded terminally differentiated effector memory CD45RA+ cells. Measured with immunoSEQ multiplex PCR; TCRdb has only the in-frame clones, and not every one. Among approximately 1.9 million clones listed, about 93% were seen once. The sample comprised naive CD8+ T cells from PBMCs. Receptors were obtained from a man younger than 35 in good health. Some clones in this sample may be carry-over from other donors' samples.

The V call is TRBV2, the J call TRBJ2-2, with 7 bases aligning to TRBD2. CDR3 size: 14 residues. Germline CDR1 SNHLY, CDR2 FYNNEI. The trim removed 11 bases at V and 4 bases at J, leaving 10 bases unmatched. This CDR3 reads CALGGGRGTGELFF. Here the CDR3 DNA reads TGTGCCTTGGGAGGAGGGAGGGGCACCGGGGAGCTGTTTTTT.

This chain links TRBV5-1 with TRBJ2-1; D is undetermined. This CDR3 region has 11 residues. From germline, CDR1 is SGHRS and CDR2 YFSETQ. Trimming pared 7 bases from V and 7 bases from J, leaving 9 bases between. CDR3 DNA sequence: TGCGCCAGCCGGGCCGGGAATGAGCAGTTCTTC. Its protein product is CASRAGNEQFF.

Of note for this clone: An end of the junction differs from the germline gene, which may be a read error. This chain connects TRBV2 to TRBJ2-5; 12 bases line up with TRBD1. The CDR3 totals 15 residues. Germline CDR1 and CDR2: SNHLY and FYNNEI. CDR3 region: CSSSLGTGGAETQYF. The CDR3, as DNA: TGTTCCAGCAGTTTAGGGACAGGGGGCGCGGAGACCCAGTACTTC.

The chain joins TRBV6-1 to TRBJ1-1; TRBD1 matches at 7 bases. The junction had 9 bases not matched to a gene; V was cut back by 8 bases and J by 0 bases. The CDR3 loop spans 15 amino acids. Germline V lookup: CDR1 MNHNS, CDR2 SASEGT. CDR3 coding DNA: TGTGCCAGCGGAGGGTGGACAGGCCTGAACACTGAAGCTTTCTTT. This encodes CASGGWTGLNTEAFF.

The rearrangement uses TRBV11-2 and TRBJ2-5; D unresolved. This CDR3 has 15 amino acids. Trimming removed 2 bases from V and 5 bases from J, with 15 bases in between. From germline, CDR1 is SGHAT and CDR2 FQNNGV. This CDR3 is CASSLFTRASETQYF. In nucleotides, the CDR3 is TGTGCCAGCAGCTTATTCACACGGGCATCGGAGACCCAGTACTTC.